The 21 T cell receptor beta chains below all came from one sample that was sequenced in a study of cytomegalovirus exposure and HLA in healthy donors. Primers: 60 Vbeta forward and 13 Jbeta reverse. TCRdb keeps only in-frame clones here, not all; method: immunoSEQ multiplex PCR. The sample has some 130,000 clones; approximately 61% are singletons. Specimen: PBMCs. The receptor set was obtained from a human donor in good health.

This clone was recorded a few times. V is TRBV27 and J is TRBJ2-3; 14 bases line up with TRBD2. CDR3 length equals 18 residues. CDR1 is MNHEY, CDR2 SMNVEV, per germline (reference sequence). The ends lost 2 bases at V and 3 bases at J; junction bases unmatched: 7. The CDR3 sequence is CASSLGPRLAGGTDTQYF. In nucleotides, the CDR3 is TGTGCCAGCAGTTTAGGGCCCCGACTAGCGGGAGGGACAGATACGCAGTATTTT.

The CDR3 sequence is CASSQGAGPGTNYEQYF. The CDR3 nucleotides read TGTGCCAGCAGCCAAGGAGCCGGGCCCGGGACAAACTACGAGCAGTACTTC. V is TRBV14 and J is TRBJ2-7, with a tentative D call TRBD1 (6 bases). Germline V lookup: CDR1 SGHDN, CDR2 FVKESK. The CDR3 consists of 17 residues. V was shortened by 1 base and J by 3 bases, with 19 bases between the two germline ends.

This rearrangement joins TRBV7-8 to TRBJ2-3; possibly TRBD2 for D (6 bases). Germline CDR1 SGHVS, CDR2 FQNEAQ. The CDR3 extends over 17 amino acids. Trimming removed 5 bases at V and 2 bases at J, with 20 bases between. CDR3 bases: TGTGCCAGCAGCCAAAAGGCGGCGGGGTTACCCACAGATACGCAGTATTTT. It translates to CASSQKAAGLPTDTQYF. The variable domain in full, completed from reference TRBV7-8 and TRBJ2-3, reads GAGVSQSPRYKVAKRGQDVALRCDPISGHVSLFWYQQALGQGPEFLTYFQNEAQLDKSGLPSDRFFAERPEGSVSTLKIQRTQQEDSAVYLCASSQKAAGLPTDTQYFGPGTRLTVL.

This chain connects TRBV11-2 to TRBJ1-5; TRBD1 is a possible D gene (5 bases). CDR1 SGHAT and CDR2 FQNNGV come from the germline V gene. CDR3 length equals 14 residues. The ends were cut back, 1 base at V and 4 bases at J, with 8 bases in the middle. The CDR3 sequence is CASSLGGINQPQHF. The CDR3 nucleotides are TGTGCCAGCAGCTTAGGGGGCATTAATCAGCCCCAGCATTTT.

This rearrangement joins TRBV11-3 to TRBJ2-3; tentatively, D is TRBD1 (5 bases). Germline CDR1 is SGHNT and CDR2 is YENEEA. V shed 5 bases and J shed 2 bases, with 14 bases lying between them. This CDR3 is built from 15 residues. CDR3 loop: CASSPLLGHTDTQYF. DNA for the CDR3: TGTGCCAGCAGCCCACTTTTGGGGCACACAGATACGCAGTATTTT.

The genes are TRBV19 and TRBJ2-1, with TRBD1 as a possible D gene (7 bases). V lost 9 bases, J lost 2 bases, and 17 bases lay in between. Germline values: CDR1 LNHDA, CDR2 SQIVND (reference sequence). The CDR3 extends over 15 amino acids. CDR3 DNA: TGTGCCAGCCGCCAGGGGGAGGAAGCCTACAATGAGCAGTTCTTC. Residues: CASRQGEEAYNEQFF.

The CDR3 nucleotides read TGTGCCAGCAGCGGGTCTGCGGGGCCCTCCTACGAGCAGTACTTC. It is translated as CASSGSAGPSYEQYF. The chain couples TRBV6-5 to TRBJ2-7; D may be TRBD2 (6 bases). Trimming removed 6 bases at V and 0 bases at J, with 15 bases between. Looked up from germline, CDR1 is MNHEY and CDR2 is SVGAGI. CDR3 length equals 15 residues.

This clone has more than one count but fewer than ten. The gene calls are TRBV7-8 and TRBJ2-1, with D perhaps matching TRBD2 (5 bases). The V gene lost 3 bases and the J gene lost 4 bases, with 10 bases spanning the gap. From germline, CDR1 is SGHVS and CDR2 FQNEAQ. The CDR3 covers 14 residues. The CDR3 sequence: CASSLIAQYNEQFF. CDR3 in DNA: TGTGCCAGCAGCTTGATAGCGCAATACAATGAGCAGTTCTTC.

CDR3 nucleotide sequence: TGTGCCAGCAACGTCCCCGGGGGACCTAAGGAGCAGTACTTC. This codes for CASNVPGGPKEQYF. The rearrangement uses TRBV7-9 and TRBJ2-7; tentative D call: TRBD2 (6 bases). Trimming removed 7 bases from V and 7 bases from J, with 20 bases in between. The length of the CDR3 is 14 residues. CDR1 and CDR2 from the germline V gene are SEHNR and FQNEAQ (reference sequence).

This clone was counted between two and nine times. Other DNA variants within this sample encode the same CDR3. This chain links TRBV7-9 with TRBJ1-1, with D unresolved. The V gene's germline CDR1 is SEHNR and CDR2 FQNEAQ (reference sequence). This CDR3 has 15 residues. Trimming shortened V by 5 bases and J by 2 bases, and 15 bases separated the two germline ends. CDR3 loop: CASSAENPGNTEAFF. Written as DNA, the CDR3 is TGTGCCAGCAGCGCCGAGAATCCGGGAAACACTGAAGCTTTCTTT.

This clone appeared once. V usage is TRBV2 and J usage is TRBJ1-2, with D maybe TRBD1 (6 bases). The V gene's germline CDR1 is SNHLY and CDR2 FYNNEI. Trimming stripped 7 bases from V and 0 bases from J, with 12 bases between. The length of the CDR3 is 14 residues. The CDR3 here is CASTWGGPNYGYTF. In DNA, the CDR3 is TGTGCCAGCACATGGGGGGGCCCTAACTATGGCTACACCTTC.

This rearrangement joins TRBV19 to TRBJ1-1; 10 bases match TRBD1. The CDR3 is made up of 14 amino acids. Unmatched junction bases numbered 3, after V lost 5 bases and J lost 3 bases. Germline V gives CDR1 LNHDA, CDR2 SQIVND (reference sequence). CDR3: CASSLGTGDTEAFF. The CDR3 coding sequence is TGTGCCAGTAGTCTAGGGACAGGGGACACTGAAGCTTTCTTT.

The genes are TRBV7-9 and TRBJ1-1; 7 positions agree with TRBD1. The CDR3 contains 14 residues. The V gene's germline CDR1 is SEHNR and CDR2 FQNEAQ (reference sequence). The J segment lost 2 bases and the V segment lost 5 bases, leaving 5 bases of the junction unmatched. CDR3 in amino acids: CASSPRQGNTEAFF. DNA for the CDR3: TGTGCCAGCAGCCCCCGACAGGGAAACACTGAAGCTTTCTTT.

The V call is TRBV7-8, the J call TRBJ1-4, with a tentative D call TRBD1 (5 bases). Germline loops: CDR1 SGHVS, CDR2 FQNEAQ. The CDR3 is 16 residues long. V was cut by 0 bases and J by 0 bases, with 8 bases left in between. The CDR3 DNA is TGTGCCAGCAGCTTAGCCAGGGCTGCAACTAATGAAAAACTGTTTTTT. Translated, it gives CASSLARAATNEKLFF.

This sequence joins TRBV2 and TRBJ2-7; 9 nucleotides line up with TRBD1. Trimming took 2 bases from V and 3 from J; bases not matched to a gene: 11. The CDR3 length is 17 residues. Germline V gene lookup returns CDR1 SNHLY and CDR2 FYNNEI. CDR3 loop: CASSESPLDRGVYEQYF. CDR3 nucleotide sequence: TGTGCCAGCAGTGAATCCCCCCTGGACAGGGGAGTCTACGAGCAGTACTTC.

This rearrangement joins TRBV6-1 to TRBJ1-5; D might be TRBD1 (5 bases). CDR3 length equals 13 residues. In germline, CDR1 is MNHNS, CDR2 SASEGT. V was pared by 6 bases and J by 4 bases, with 10 bases between. The CDR3 spells CASRQGHNQPQHF. CDR3 DNA sequence: TGTGCCAGCAGGCAGGGCCATAATCAGCCCCAGCATTTT.

The CDR3 DNA sequence: TGTGCCAGCAGCTCACTTCTAGCGGGAGTCTACAATGAGCAGTTCTTC. Its protein is CASSSLLAGVYNEQFF. The V call is TRBV11-2, the J call TRBJ2-1, with 10 nucleotides matching TRBD2. V lost 4 bases and J lost 3; bases outside the gene matches: 6. Germline CDR1 SGHAT, CDR2 FQNNGV. This CDR3 has 16 amino acids.

V usage is TRBV6-5 and J usage is TRBJ2-7; tentative D call: TRBD1 (8 bases). Germline V lookup: CDR1 MNHEY, CDR2 SVGAGI. V gave up 2 bases and J gave up 6 bases, with 17 bases separating them. There are 15 residues in the CDR3. The CDR3 spells CASSYQTDREGEQYF. In nucleotides, the CDR3 is TGTGCCAGCAGTTACCAGACGGACAGGGAGGGCGAGCAGTACTTC.

The V gene is TRBV19, the J gene TRBJ2-5, with 10 bases fitting TRBD2. This CDR3 spans 15 amino acids. Germline-derived CDR1 and CDR2 are LNHDA and SQIVND (reference sequence). The junction had 3 bases not matched to a gene; V was cut back by 5 bases and J by 0 bases. The DNA of the CDR3 is TGTGCCAGTAGTCCGGGACTAGCGTACCAAGAGACCCAGTACTTC. Protein product: CASSPGLAYQETQYF.

In the case of this clone: One end of the junction varies from germline; a read error may be responsible. CDR3 in DNA: TGTGCCACCAGCAGAGATCAGGAGGGGTCCCATGATTTT. Translating it yields CATSRDQEGSHDF. The chain employs TRBV15 and TRBJ2-3, with D possibly TRBD2 on 6 matching bases. CDR1 is LNHNV and CDR2 is YYDKDF in the germline V gene (reference sequence). The CDR3 is 13 residues long.

This chain links TRBV7-3 with TRBJ1-1; 10 nucleotides align to TRBD1. V lost 4 bases and J lost 1; bases outside the gene matches: 3. The CDR3 loop spans 15 amino acids. CDR1 is SGHTA, CDR2 FQGTGA, per germline. The CDR3: CASSSGQGSNTEAFF. In DNA form, the CDR3 reads TGTGCCAGCAGCTCGGGACAGGGGTCGAACACTGAAGCTTTCTTT.